This T cell receptor (beta chain) was sequenced during a study of control samples from healthy donors and cancer patients. Method: immunoSEQ multiplex PCR; TCRdb's copy keeps in-frame clones and lacks some. The repertoire consists of roughly 120,000 clones, with around 90% occurring once and the leading ten covering about 40%. The sequencing sample was made of blood. The receptor was isolated from a man between 45 and 60 years old in good health.

The CDR3 protein is CASSVELAGPSTDTQYF. The CDR3 DNA follows: TGTGCCAGCAGCGTAGAGTTAGCGGGGCCCTCCACAGATACGCAGTATTTT. The chain combines TRBV9 with TRBJ2-3; TRBD2 matches at 8 bases. The CDR3 spans 17 residues. CDR1 is SGDLS and CDR2 is YYNGEE in the germline V gene. The V segment lost 0 bases and the J segment 2 bases; nucleotides outside the gene matches: 8.